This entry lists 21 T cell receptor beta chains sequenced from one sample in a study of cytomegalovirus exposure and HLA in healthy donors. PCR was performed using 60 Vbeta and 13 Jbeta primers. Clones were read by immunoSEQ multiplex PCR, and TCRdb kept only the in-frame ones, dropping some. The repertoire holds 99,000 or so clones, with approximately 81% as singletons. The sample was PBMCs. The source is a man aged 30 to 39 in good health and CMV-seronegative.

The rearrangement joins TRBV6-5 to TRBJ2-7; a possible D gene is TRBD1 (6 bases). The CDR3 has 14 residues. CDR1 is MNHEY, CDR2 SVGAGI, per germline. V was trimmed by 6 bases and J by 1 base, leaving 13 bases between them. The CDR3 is CASSSGTLSYEQYF. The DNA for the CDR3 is TGTGCCAGCAGCTCCGGGACACTTTCCTACGAGCAGTACTTC.

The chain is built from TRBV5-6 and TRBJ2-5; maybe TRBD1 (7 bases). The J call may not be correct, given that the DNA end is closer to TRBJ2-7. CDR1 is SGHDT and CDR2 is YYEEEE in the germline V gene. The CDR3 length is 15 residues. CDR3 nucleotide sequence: TGTGCCAGCAGACTGGGCGGGACAGTTAGCTACGAGCAGTACTTC. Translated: CASRLGGTVSYEQYF.

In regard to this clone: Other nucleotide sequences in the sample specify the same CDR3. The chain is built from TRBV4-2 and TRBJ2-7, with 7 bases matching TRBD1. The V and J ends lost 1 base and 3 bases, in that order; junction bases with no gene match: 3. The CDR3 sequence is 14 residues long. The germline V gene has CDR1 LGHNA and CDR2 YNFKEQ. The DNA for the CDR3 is TGTGCCAGCAGCCAAGGACAGGGAGACTACGAGCAGTACTTC. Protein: CASSQGQGDYEQYF.

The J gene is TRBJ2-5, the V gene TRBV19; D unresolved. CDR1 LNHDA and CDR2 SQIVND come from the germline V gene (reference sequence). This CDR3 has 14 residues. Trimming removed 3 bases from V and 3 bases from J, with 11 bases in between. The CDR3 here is CASSMARRKETQYF. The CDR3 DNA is TGTGCCAGTAGTATGGCACGGAGAAAAGAGACCCAGTACTTC.

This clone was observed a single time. For the CDR3, the DNA is TGCGCCAGCAGCATGATGTCGGGACAGGGTGGCACTGAAGCTTTCTTT. It encodes CASSMMSGQGGTEAFF. The chain employs TRBV5-1 and TRBJ1-1; the match to TRBD1 covers 9 bases. V lost 4 bases to trimming and J lost 4 bases; unmatched junction nucleotides: 11. CDR3 size: 16 residues. Per germline, CDR1 SGHRS and CDR2 YFSETQ.

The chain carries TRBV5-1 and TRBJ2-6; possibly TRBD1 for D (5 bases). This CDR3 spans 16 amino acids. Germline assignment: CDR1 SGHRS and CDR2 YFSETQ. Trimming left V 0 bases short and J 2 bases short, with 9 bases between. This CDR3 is CASSLASTAGANVLTF. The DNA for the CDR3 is TGCGCCAGCAGCTTGGCCTCGACAGCTGGGGCCAACGTCCTGACTTTC.

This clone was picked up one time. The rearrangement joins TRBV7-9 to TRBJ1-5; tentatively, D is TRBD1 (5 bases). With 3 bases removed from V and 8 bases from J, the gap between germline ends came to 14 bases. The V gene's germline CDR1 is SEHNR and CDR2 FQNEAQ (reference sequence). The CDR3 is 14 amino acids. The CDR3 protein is CASSFTQPGEPQHF. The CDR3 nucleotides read TGTGCCAGCAGCTTTACTCAACCGGGGGAGCCCCAGCATTTT.

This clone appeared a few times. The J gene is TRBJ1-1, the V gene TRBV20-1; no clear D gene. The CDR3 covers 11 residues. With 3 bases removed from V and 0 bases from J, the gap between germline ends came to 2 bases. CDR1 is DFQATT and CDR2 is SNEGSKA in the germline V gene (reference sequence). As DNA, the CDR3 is TGCAGTGCTAGTATGAACACTGAAGCTTTCTTT. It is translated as CSASMNTEAFF.

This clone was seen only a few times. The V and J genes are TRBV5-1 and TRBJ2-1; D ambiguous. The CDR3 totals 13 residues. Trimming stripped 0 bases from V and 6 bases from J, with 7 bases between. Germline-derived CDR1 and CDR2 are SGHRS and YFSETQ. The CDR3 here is CASSLGGRNEQFF. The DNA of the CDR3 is TGCGCCAGCAGCTTGGGTGGCCGCAATGAGCAGTTCTTC.

Written as DNA, the CDR3 is TGTGCCAGCAGCTTCGGAGACAGGGGACCTGGGGCCAACGTCCTGACTTTC. Protein product: CASSFGDRGPGANVLTF. The V call is TRBV7-9, the J call TRBJ2-6, with 8 bases that match TRBD1. CDR3 length: 17 residues. Germline V lookup: CDR1 SEHNR, CDR2 FQNEAQ (reference sequence). J lost 2 bases, V lost 3 bases, and 6 bases had no gene match.

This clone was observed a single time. In nucleotides, the CDR3 is TGTGCCAGCAGCTCTGGACAGACTGGGGCCAACGTCCTGACTTTC. Amino acid sequence: CASSSGQTGANVLTF. The J gene is TRBJ2-6, the V gene TRBV5-4; TRBD1 might be the D (6 bases). Trimming cost V 3 bases and J 2 bases, with 9 bases left between them. The CDR3 is 15 amino acids. Germline CDR1 SGHNT, CDR2 YYREEE (reference sequence). Using reference TRBV5-4 and TRBJ2-6 for the parts outside the CDR3, the full variable domain is ETGVTQSPTHLIKTRGQQVTLRCSSQSGHNTVSWYQQALGQGPQFIFQYYREEENGRGNFPPRFSGLQFPNYSSELNVNALELDDSALYLCASSSGQTGANVLTFGAGSRLTVL.

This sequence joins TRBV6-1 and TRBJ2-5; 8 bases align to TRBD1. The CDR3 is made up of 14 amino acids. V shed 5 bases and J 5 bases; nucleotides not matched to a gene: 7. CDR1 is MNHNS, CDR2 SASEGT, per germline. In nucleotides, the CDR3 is TGTGCCAGCAGTTTGGACAGGGTCCGGGAGACCCAGTACTTC. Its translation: CASSLDRVRETQYF.

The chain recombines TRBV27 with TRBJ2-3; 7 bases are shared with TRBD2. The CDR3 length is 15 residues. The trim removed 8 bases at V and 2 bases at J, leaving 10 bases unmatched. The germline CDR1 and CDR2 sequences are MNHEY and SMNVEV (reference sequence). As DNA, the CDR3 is TGTGCCAGCCGGAGCGGGGAGGGGATCACAGATACGCAGTATTTT. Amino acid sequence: CASRSGEGITDTQYF.

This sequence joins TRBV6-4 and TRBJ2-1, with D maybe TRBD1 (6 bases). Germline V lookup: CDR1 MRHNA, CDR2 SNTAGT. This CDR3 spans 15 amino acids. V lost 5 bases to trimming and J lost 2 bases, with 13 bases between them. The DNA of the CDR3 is TGTGCCAGCAGTTTGGTGGGGGCCACCTACAATGAGCAGTTCTTC. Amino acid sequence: CASSLVGATYNEQFF.

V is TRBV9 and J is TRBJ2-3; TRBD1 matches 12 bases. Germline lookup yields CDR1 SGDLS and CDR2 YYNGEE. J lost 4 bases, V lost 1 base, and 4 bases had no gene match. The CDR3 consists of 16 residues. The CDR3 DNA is TGTGCCAGCAGCGTATTTGGGACAGGGGGCTCAGATACGCAGTATTTT. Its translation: CASSVFGTGGSDTQYF.

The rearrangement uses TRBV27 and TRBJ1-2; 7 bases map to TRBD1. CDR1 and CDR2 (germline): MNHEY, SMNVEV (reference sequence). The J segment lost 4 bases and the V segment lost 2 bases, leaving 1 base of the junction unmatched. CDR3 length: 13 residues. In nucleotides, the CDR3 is TGTGCCAGCAGTTTAAGACAGGGCTATGGCTACACCTTC. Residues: CASSLRQGYGYTF.

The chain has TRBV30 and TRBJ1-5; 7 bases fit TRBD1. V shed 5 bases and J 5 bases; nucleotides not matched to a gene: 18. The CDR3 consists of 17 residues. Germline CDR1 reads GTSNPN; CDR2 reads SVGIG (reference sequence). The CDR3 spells CAWLSRESGQNYQPQHF. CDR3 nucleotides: TGTGCCTGGTTATCCAGGGAGTCGGGACAGAATTATCAGCCCCAGCATTTT.

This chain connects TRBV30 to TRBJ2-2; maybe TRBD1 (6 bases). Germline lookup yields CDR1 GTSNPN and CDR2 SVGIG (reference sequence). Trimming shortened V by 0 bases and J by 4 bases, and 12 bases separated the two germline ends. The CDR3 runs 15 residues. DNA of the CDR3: TGTGCCTGGAGTGTACAGGCAGGGGTCACCGGGGAGCTGTTTTTT. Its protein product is CAWSVQAGVTGELFF.

CDR3 DNA sequence: TGCGCCAGCAGCCAAGGACAGGGTTCGAACACTGAAGCTTTCTTT. Translation gives CASSQGQGSNTEAFF. V usage is TRBV4-3 and J usage is TRBJ1-1; 7 bases agree with TRBD1. Germline V gene lookup returns CDR1 LGHNA and CDR2 YSLEER. V gave up 1 base and J gave up 1 base; unmatched junction bases: 3. This CDR3 comprises 15 residues.

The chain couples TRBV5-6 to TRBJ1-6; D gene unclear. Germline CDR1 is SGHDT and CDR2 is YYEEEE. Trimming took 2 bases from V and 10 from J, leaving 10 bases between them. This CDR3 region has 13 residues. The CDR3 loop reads CASSFSPRSPLHF. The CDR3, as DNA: TGTGCCAGCAGCTTTTCCCCGAGGTCACCCCTCCACTTT.

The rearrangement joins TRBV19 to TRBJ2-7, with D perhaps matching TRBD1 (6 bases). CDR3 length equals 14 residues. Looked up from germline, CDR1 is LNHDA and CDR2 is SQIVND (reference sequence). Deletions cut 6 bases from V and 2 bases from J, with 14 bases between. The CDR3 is CASRIHRDAYEQYF. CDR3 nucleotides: TGTGCCAGTAGAATACACAGGGATGCCTACGAGCAGTACTTC. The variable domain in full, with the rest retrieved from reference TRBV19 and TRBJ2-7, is DGGITQSPKYLFRKEGQNVTLSCEQNLNHDAMYWYRQDPGQGLRLIYYSQIVNDFQKGDIAEGYSVSREKKESFPLTVTSAQKNPTAFYLCASRIHRDAYEQYFGPGTRLTVT.